These 30 T cell receptor beta chains share one sample of origin, sequenced in a study of patients with pleural tuberculosis. Each CDR3 protein is one row after TCRdb ran MiXCR on the reads. The data show approximately 50,000 distinct CDR3 sequences, with less than 9.5% seen just once and under 20% held by the top ten. These receptors were taken from a human donor with pleural tuberculosis.

The table lists this clonotype with many counts. The CDR3 DNA follows: TGTGCCAGCAGTTACTCGACTGGGGGGGAGACCCAGTACTTC. It codes for CASSYSTGGETQYF. The chain combines TRBV6-2 or TRBV6-3 with TRBJ2-5; D possibly corresponds to TRBD2 (6 bases). CDR1 and CDR2 from the germline V gene are MNHEY and SVGEGT. This CDR3 region has 14 residues. The ends were cut back, 0 bases at V and 5 bases at J, with 10 bases in the middle.

The chain links TRBV29-1 to TRBJ1-2; TRBD1 matches at 7 bases. The ends lost 3 bases at V and 8 bases at J; junction bases unmatched: 6. Germline CDR1 is SQVTM and CDR2 is ANQGSEA. CDR3 size: 12 residues. CDR3 sequence: CSVERGLGGYTF. DNA for the CDR3: TGCAGCGTTGAGAGGGGGCTCGGGGGCTACACCTTC.

This clonotype was counted many times. The rearrangement links TRBV6-1 to TRBJ1-3; no definite D call. The CDR3 is made up of 12 amino acids. Trimming pared 9 bases from V and 2 bases from J, leaving 8 bases between. CDR1 and CDR2 from the germline V gene are MNHNS and SASEGT. CDR3 in amino acids: CASRDTGNTIYF. The CDR3 DNA reads as TGTGCCAGTAGGGATACTGGAAACACCATATATTTT.

This clonotype was detected ten times or more. V gene TRBV20-1 combines with J gene TRBJ1-5, with a possible D match to TRBD1 (5 bases). This CDR3 is 14 amino acids long. V was trimmed by 5 bases and J by 4 bases, leaving 15 bases between them. The germline V gene encodes CDR1 DFQATT and CDR2 SNEGSKA (reference sequence). The CDR3 region has the DNA TGCAGTGCTCAGGACCCCGGGGGAAATCAGCCCCAGCATTTT. Amino acid sequence: CSAQDPGGNQPQHF.

This clonotype was counted at least ten times. The V gene is TRBV11-1, the J gene TRBJ2-3; TRBD1 agrees at 11 bases. The CDR3 contains 15 residues. CDR1 and CDR2 (germline): SGHAT, FQDESV (reference sequence). Trimming removed 4 bases from V and 4 bases from J; junction bases left unmatched: 4. DNA for the CDR3: TGTGCCAGCAGCTGGGACAGGGGGGACGCAGATACGCAGTATTTT. Its translation is CASSWDRGDADTQYF.

This rearrangement joins TRBV30 to TRBJ1-5; D gene ambiguous. Between the trimmed V and J ends, which lost 0 bases and 1 base, there was a span of 4 bases. The CDR3 is 13 residues long. Germline values: CDR1 GTSNPN, CDR2 SVGIG (reference sequence). CDR3 sequence reads: CAWSVRSNQPQHF. Here the CDR3 DNA reads TGTGCCTGGAGTGTCAGAAGCAATCAGCCCCAGCATTTT.

This clonotype has at least ten counts. The chain combines TRBV28 with TRBJ2-5; 10 bases map to TRBD2. Trimming cost V 7 bases and J 4 bases; bases outside gene matches: 6. CDR1 is MDHEN and CDR2 is SYDVKM in the germline V gene. CDR3 length equals 14 residues. As DNA, the CDR3 is TGTGCCAGCATACTGAGCGGGAGGGGAGAGACCCAGTACTTC. This sequence encodes CASILSGRGETQYF.

This clonotype was observed at least ten times. This rearrangement joins TRBV6-2 or TRBV6-3 to TRBJ2-5; D is unresolved. Trimming removed 0 bases at V and 4 bases at J, with 9 bases between. CDR1 and CDR2 (germline): MNHEY, SVGEGT. The CDR3 runs to 14 residues. The CDR3 nucleotides read TGTGCCAGCAGTTACTCGATTCTCGCAGAGACCCAGTACTTC. Amino acids: CASSYSILAETQYF.

This clonotype was found many times. J is TRBJ1-2 and V is TRBV10-3; TRBD1 aligns across 8 bases. With 2 bases clipped from V and 7 bases from J, the junction kept 3 bases outside the gene matches. The V gene's germline CDR1 is ENHRY and CDR2 SYGVKD. The CDR3 has 13 residues. This chain's CDR3 is CAISENGQGGYTF. The CDR3 bases are TGTGCCATCAGTGAGAACGGACAGGGTGGCTACACCTTC.

J is TRBJ1-5 and V is TRBV19; maybe TRBD1 (6 bases). Germline assignment: CDR1 LNHDA and CDR2 SQIVND (reference sequence). The CDR3 runs to 16 residues. V was clipped by 4 bases and J by 2 bases, with 15 bases between them. The CDR3 DNA sequence: TGTGCCAGTAGTACGATTGGACAGCCGGGCAATCAGCCCCAGCATTTT. Its protein is CASSTIGQPGNQPQHF.

This clonotype came up many times. The V and J genes are TRBV28 and TRBJ2-5; weak D call: TRBD1 (6 bases). This CDR3 has 15 residues. CDR1 and CDR2 from the germline V gene are MDHEN and SYDVKM. Trimming took off 2 bases at V and 4 bases at J, with 14 bases between the two ends. The CDR3 DNA reads as TGTGCCAGCAGTTTAGGTCGGCAGGGGCTAGAGACCCAGTACTTC. This sequence encodes CASSLGRQGLETQYF.

With respect to this clonotype: Given a much more abundant clone one base away, this may be a read error. The J gene is TRBJ1-2, the V gene TRBV12-3 or TRBV12-4; TRBD1 matches 11 bases. The CDR3 spans 13 residues. For the CDR3, the DNA is TGTGCCTGCAGTCCGGACAGGGGGCAAGGCTACACCTTC. This translates into CACSPDRGQGYTF.

This clonotype was seen ten or more times. The V gene is TRBV4-2, the J gene TRBJ2-3, with a possible D match to TRBD2 (5 bases). V was pared by 1 base and J by 5 bases, with 19 bases between. This CDR3 has 17 amino acids. Germline V gene data show CDR1 as LGHNA and CDR2 as YNFKEQ. CDR3 sequence reads: CASSQADYAISQDTQYF. CDR3 nucleotide sequence: TGTGCCAGCAGCCAAGCTGACTATGCAATATCCCAAGATACGCAGTATTTT.

The table lists this clonotype with many counts. CDR3 in amino acids: CASSHGGPNTEAFF. DNA for the CDR3: TGCGCCAGCAGCCATGGCGGGCCGAACACTGAAGCTTTCTTT. The chain joins TRBV5-1 to TRBJ1-1; D is undetermined. With 4 bases removed from V and 1 base from J, the gap between germline ends came to 11 bases. This CDR3 region has 14 residues. Germline CDR1 is SGHRS and CDR2 is YFSETQ.

This clonotype has a count of ten or more. The V gene is TRBV28, the J gene TRBJ1-2, with a weak D call TRBD1 (6 bases). The germline gives CDR1 MDHEN, CDR2 SYDVKM. Trimming cost V 7 bases and J 4 bases, with 13 bases left between them. This CDR3 has 13 amino acids. The CDR3 DNA reads as TGTGCCAGCACCCTGACAGGCTCCTATGGCTACACCTTC. It specifies CASTLTGSYGYTF.

This clonotype was detected many times. The CDR3 DNA is TGTGCCAGCAGTTGGGCAGGTCGTACCGGGGAGCTGTTTTTT. Translated: CASSWAGRTGELFF. The chain joins TRBV6-2 or TRBV6-3 to TRBJ2-2; D ambiguous. Trimming left V 4 bases short and J 5 bases short, with 11 bases between. Germline CDR1 reads MNHEY; CDR2 reads SVGEGT. The CDR3 covers 14 residues.

The V and J genes are TRBV11-2 and TRBJ2-7, with 9 nucleotides matching TRBD2. In germline, CDR1 is SGHAT, CDR2 FQNNGV. This CDR3 has 17 amino acids. Trimming took 1 base from V and 2 from J; bases not matched to a gene: 9. CDR3: CASSLVLSGSSPYEQYV. CDR3 DNA sequence: TGTGCCAGCAGCTTAGTTCTTAGCGGGAGCTCACCCTACGAGCAGTACGTC.

This clonotype has a count of ten or more. The chain recombines TRBV5-4 with TRBJ2-7; D is perhaps TRBD2 (5 bases). The CDR3 length is 13 residues. Trimming cost V 2 bases and J 3 bases, with 9 bases left between them. CDR1 and CDR2 (germline): SGHNT, YYREEE (reference sequence). CDR3 sequence reads: CASSFSGLYEQYV. CDR3 bases: TGTGCCAGCAGCTTCAGCGGTCTCTACGAGCAGTACGTC.

This clonotype was observed a few times. CDR3 in DNA: TGTGCCAGCAGCTTAGTCCCAGCGCACACAGATACGCAGTATTTT. Amino acid sequence: CASSLVPAHTDTQYF. The chain couples TRBV11-2 to TRBJ2-3; D not certain. Germline CDR1 and CDR2: SGHAT and FQNNGV. V was trimmed by 1 base and J by 2 bases, leaving 10 bases between them. This CDR3 has 15 residues.

This clonotype was observed at least ten times. V is TRBV27 and J is TRBJ2-1, with unresolved D. V was shortened by 6 bases and J by 2 bases, with 5 bases between the two germline ends. This CDR3 comprises 12 residues. The V gene's germline CDR1 is MNHEY and CDR2 SMNVEV (reference sequence). Here the CDR3 reads CASRRTYNEQFF. The DNA of the CDR3 is TGTGCCAGCAGGCGGACCTACAATGAGCAGTTCTTC.

This clonotype occurred a few times. The V call is TRBV28, the J call TRBJ2-3; D not certain. The CDR3 totals 11 residues. V lost 7 bases and J 6 bases, leaving 8 bases between the germline ends. Germline loops: CDR1 MDHEN, CDR2 SYDVKM. The CDR3 coding sequence is TGTGCCAGCACCGGGCGGGATACGCAGTATTTT. It encodes CASTGRDTQYF.

This clonotype was picked up many times. V usage is TRBV11-2 and J usage is TRBJ1-2; D is ambiguous. Trimming pared 10 bases from V and 2 bases from J, leaving 14 bases between. Per the germline V gene, CDR1 is SGHAT and CDR2 is FQNNGV. The CDR3 consists of 13 residues. The CDR3 sequence is CATPGYSNYGYTF. DNA of the CDR3: TGTGCCACCCCGGGGTACAGCAACTATGGCTACACCTTC.

This clonotype was seen repeatedly, ten times or more. V is TRBV6-1 and J is TRBJ1-6; D not resolved. The germline gives CDR1 MNHNS, CDR2 SASEGT. The CDR3 covers 14 residues. V was trimmed by 1 base and J by 9 bases, leaving 10 bases between them. This chain's CDR3 is CASSEEGGVSPLHF. CDR3 DNA sequence: TGTGCCAGCAGTGAAGAGGGCGGGGTTTCACCCCTCCACTTT.

The table lists this clonotype with many counts. This chain's CDR3 is CASSGRGVRTDTQYF. CDR3 bases: TGTGCCAGCAGCGGAAGGGGGGTTCGCACAGATACGCAGTATTTT. V is TRBV2 and J is TRBJ2-3, with D perhaps given as TRBD1 or TRBD2 (6 bases each). Germline lookup yields CDR1 SNHLY and CDR2 FYNNEI. The CDR3 covers 15 residues. Trimming removed 6 bases at V and 1 base at J, with 14 bases between.

This clonotype has ten or more counts. V is TRBV19 and J is TRBJ2-1; D is uncertain. The CDR3 loop spans 15 amino acids. Trimming took 2 bases from V and 9 from J, leaving 17 bases between them. Germline V gene lookup returns CDR1 LNHDA and CDR2 SQIVND (reference sequence). The CDR3, as DNA: TGTGCCAGTAGTATAAGGGATAGCTATTTTCCTGAGCAGTTCTTC. Translation gives CASSIRDSYFPEQFF.

This clonotype was counted many times. This chain connects TRBV27 to TRBJ2-1; D is uncertain. Germline CDR1 reads MNHEY; CDR2 reads SMNVEV (reference sequence). Trimming left V 2 bases short and J 0 bases short, with 8 bases between. CDR3 length: 15 amino acids. The DNA of the CDR3 is TGTGCCAGCAGTTTAATTCGGAGCTCCTACAATGAGCAGTTCTTC. Its protein product is CASSLIRSSYNEQFF.

A remark on this clonotype: A much larger clone is a single base away; this may be a read error. This sequence joins TRBV11-2 and TRBJ1-3, with D hard to call. The germline CDR1 and CDR2 sequences are SGHAT and FQNNGV. V gave up 3 bases and J gave up 4 bases, with 7 bases separating them. The CDR3 consists of 13 residues. The CDR3 region is CASSFSEGNTIYF. The CDR3 nucleotides read TGTGCCAGCAGCTTTTCGGAAGGAAACACCATATATTTT.

This clonotype has at least ten counts. The chain links TRBV11-1 to TRBJ2-1; D unresolved. Trimming pared 3 bases from V and 3 bases from J, leaving 6 bases between. This CDR3 region has 13 residues. CDR1 is SGHAT and CDR2 is FQDESV in the germline V gene (reference sequence). The CDR3 sequence: CASSFLDYNEQFF. For the CDR3, the DNA is TGTGCCAGCAGCTTCCTCGACTACAATGAGCAGTTCTTC.

The sample holds many counts of this clonotype. This chain uses TRBV10-3 with TRBJ1-3, with D possibly TRBD1 on 6 matching bases. V gave up 8 bases and J gave up 3 bases, with 14 bases separating them. Germline loops: CDR1 ENHRY, CDR2 SYGVKD. CDR3 length: 14 residues. The CDR3: CAIATGLDGNTIYF. The DNA of the CDR3 is TGTGCCATCGCAACAGGGTTGGATGGAAACACCATATATTTT.

About this clonotype itself: This clone may be a read error of a much larger clone one base away. This chain connects TRBV19 to TRBJ1-1; 11 bases fit TRBD1. The germline V gene encodes CDR1 LNHDA and CDR2 SQIVND (reference sequence). This CDR3 contains 15 residues. In nucleotides, the CDR3 is TGTGCCAGTACGGACAGGGGGCAAGAGAACGCTGAAGCTTTCTTT. This encodes CASTDRGQENAEAFF.